This T cell receptor beta chain derives from a study of cytomegalovirus exposure and HLA in healthy donors. The PCR employed 60 Vbeta primers together with 13 Jbeta primers. Generated by immunoSEQ multiplex PCR, the TCRdb table keeps only in-frame clones and is missing some. The data hold approximately 120,000 clones, with around 85% observed a single time. There are 13 residues in the CDR3. V gave up 3 bases and J gave up 6 bases; unmatched junction bases: 2. Germline V lookup: CDR1 LNHDA, CDR2 SQIVND (reference sequence). V usage is TRBV19 and J usage is TRBJ1-2; 9 positions agree with TRBD1. The TCR originated in a woman aged 30 to 39 in good health and CMV-seropositive. Material: PBMCs. CDR3 coding DNA: TGTGCCAGTAGTATCGGGACAGGGAATGGCTACACCTTC. Translated, it gives CASSIGTGNGYTF.